The 6 T cell receptor beta chains presented below share a single source sample, sequenced in a study of blood T cell repertoires in COVID-19. Clones were read by immunoSEQ multiplex PCR, and TCRdb kept only the in-frame ones, dropping some. The sample lists a few hundred thousand clones, approximately 81% seen once, with 3.5% to 4% in the top ten. The sequenced material came from peripheral blood. Receptor source: a woman aged 18-29 years with acute or convalescent COVID-19.

This chain joins TRBV11-2 and TRBJ2-1; 8 nucleotides align to TRBD2. The V and J ends lost 2 bases and 6 bases, in that order; junction bases with no gene match: 6. CDR1 and CDR2 from the germline V gene are SGHAT and FQNNGV. The CDR3 has 15 amino acids. The CDR3 sequence is CASSLTGGPGNEQFF. The CDR3 DNA is TGTGCCAGCAGCTTAACGGGAGGGCCGGGCAATGAGCAGTTCTTC. Supplemented by reference TRBV11-2 and TRBJ2-1, the full variable domain reads EAGVAQSPRYKIIEKRQSVAFWCNPISGHATLYWYQQILGQGPKLLIQFQNNGVVDDSQLPKDRFSAERLKGVDSTLKIQPAKLEDSAVYLCASSLTGGPGNEQFFGPGTRLTVL.

The chain combines TRBV6-6 with TRBJ2-3; TRBD2 is a possible D gene (6 bases). Germline assignment: CDR1 MNHNY and CDR2 SVGAGI (reference sequence). The CDR3 runs to 16 residues. V was trimmed by 4 bases and J by 0 bases, leaving 14 bases between them. The CDR3 DNA sequence: TGTGCCAGCAGTTGGACTATGGCCTTTAGCACAGATACGCAGTATTTT. As protein: CASSWTMAFSTDTQYF.

The V gene is TRBV15, the J gene TRBJ1-1, with TRBD1 matching over 7 bases. The CDR3 totals 15 residues. J lost 4 bases, V lost 3 bases, and 8 bases had no gene match. The germline CDR1 and CDR2 sequences are LNHNV and YYDKDF (reference sequence). This CDR3 reads CATSRGSGGFTEAFF. The CDR3 DNA follows: TGTGCCACCAGCAGGGGCTCAGGGGGATTCACTGAAGCTTTCTTT. Combining the CDR3 with reference TRBV15 and TRBJ1-1 gives the whole variable domain DAMVIQNPRYQVTQFGKPVTLSCSQTLNHNVMYWYQQKSSQAPKLLFHYYDKDFNNEADTPDNFQSRRPNTSFCFLDIRSPGLGDTAMYLCATSRGSGGFTEAFFGQGTRLTVV.

With regard to this clone: The same CDR3 can be traced to other DNA sequences in this sample. V is TRBV9 and J is TRBJ1-1; the D gene is possibly TRBD1 (6 bases). The germline V gene has CDR1 SGDLS and CDR2 YYNGEE. The germline V and J ends were trimmed by 3 bases and 5 bases, with 11 bases remaining between them. The CDR3 is made up of 13 amino acids. CDR3 residues: CASSEGGGTEAFF. The CDR3 DNA follows: TGTGCCAGCAGCGAGGGGGGAGGGACTGAAGCTTTCTTT.

This clone was recorded a few times. The chain is built from TRBV7-2 and TRBJ2-3, with 9 bases matching TRBD1. The CDR3 spans 18 residues. CDR1 and CDR2 from the germline V gene are SGHTA and FQGNSA. With V trimmed by 2 bases and J by 0 bases, 9 bases remained unmatched. This CDR3 is CASSLWLSGQGSTDTQYF. In DNA, the CDR3 is TGTGCCAGCAGCTTATGGCTCTCGGGACAGGGTAGCACAGATACGCAGTATTTT.

The rearrangement joins TRBV3-1 (or the pseudogene TRBV3-2) to TRBJ2-3, with 10 bases matching TRBD2. V trimming: 7 bases; J trimming: 5 bases; junction bases outside the gene matches: 12. Looked up from germline, CDR1 is LGHDT and CDR2 is YNNKEL (reference sequence). The CDR3 has 16 residues. This CDR3 reads CASTPWLAGAIDTQYF. CDR3 nucleotide sequence: TGTGCCAGCACCCCCTGGCTAGCGGGAGCCATAGATACGCAGTATTTT.